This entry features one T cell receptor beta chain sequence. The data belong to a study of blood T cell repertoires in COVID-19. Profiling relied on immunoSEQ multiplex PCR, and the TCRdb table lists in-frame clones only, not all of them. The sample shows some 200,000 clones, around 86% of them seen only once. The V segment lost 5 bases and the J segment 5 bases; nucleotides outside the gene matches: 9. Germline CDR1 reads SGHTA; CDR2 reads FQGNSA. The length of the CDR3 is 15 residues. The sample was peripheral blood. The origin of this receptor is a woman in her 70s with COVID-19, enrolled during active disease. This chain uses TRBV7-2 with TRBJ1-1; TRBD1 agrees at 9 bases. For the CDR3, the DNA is TGTGCCAGCAGCAGGGTAGACAGGGGGAGAACTGAAGCTTTCTTT. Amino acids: CASSRVDRGRTEAFF.